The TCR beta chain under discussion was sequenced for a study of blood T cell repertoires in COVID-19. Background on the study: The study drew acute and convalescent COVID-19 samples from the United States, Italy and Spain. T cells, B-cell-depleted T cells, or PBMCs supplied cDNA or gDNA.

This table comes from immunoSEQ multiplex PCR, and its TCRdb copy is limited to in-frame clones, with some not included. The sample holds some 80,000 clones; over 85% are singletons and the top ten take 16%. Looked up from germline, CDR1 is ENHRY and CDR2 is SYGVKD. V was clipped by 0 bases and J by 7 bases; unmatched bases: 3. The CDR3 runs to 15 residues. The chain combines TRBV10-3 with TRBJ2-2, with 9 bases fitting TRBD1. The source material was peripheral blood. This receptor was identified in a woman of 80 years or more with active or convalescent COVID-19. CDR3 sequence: CAISESGTGIGELFF. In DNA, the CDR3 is TGTGCCATCAGTGAGTCTGGGACAGGGATCGGGGAGCTGTTTTTT.